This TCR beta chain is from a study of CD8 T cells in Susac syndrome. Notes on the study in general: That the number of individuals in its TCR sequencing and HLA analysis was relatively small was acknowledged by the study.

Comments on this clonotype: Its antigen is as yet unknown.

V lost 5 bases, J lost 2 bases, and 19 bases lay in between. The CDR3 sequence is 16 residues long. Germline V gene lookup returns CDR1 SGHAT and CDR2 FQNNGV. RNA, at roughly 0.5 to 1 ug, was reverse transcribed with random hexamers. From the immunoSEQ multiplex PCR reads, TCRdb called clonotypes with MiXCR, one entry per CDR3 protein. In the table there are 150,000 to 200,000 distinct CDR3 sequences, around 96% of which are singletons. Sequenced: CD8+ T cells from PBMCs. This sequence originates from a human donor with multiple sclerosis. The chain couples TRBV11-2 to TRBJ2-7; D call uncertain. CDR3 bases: TGTGCCAGCAGCCCTAGAAGGGCAGGATCACCCTACGAGCAGTACTTC. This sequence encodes CASSPRRAGSPYEQYF.